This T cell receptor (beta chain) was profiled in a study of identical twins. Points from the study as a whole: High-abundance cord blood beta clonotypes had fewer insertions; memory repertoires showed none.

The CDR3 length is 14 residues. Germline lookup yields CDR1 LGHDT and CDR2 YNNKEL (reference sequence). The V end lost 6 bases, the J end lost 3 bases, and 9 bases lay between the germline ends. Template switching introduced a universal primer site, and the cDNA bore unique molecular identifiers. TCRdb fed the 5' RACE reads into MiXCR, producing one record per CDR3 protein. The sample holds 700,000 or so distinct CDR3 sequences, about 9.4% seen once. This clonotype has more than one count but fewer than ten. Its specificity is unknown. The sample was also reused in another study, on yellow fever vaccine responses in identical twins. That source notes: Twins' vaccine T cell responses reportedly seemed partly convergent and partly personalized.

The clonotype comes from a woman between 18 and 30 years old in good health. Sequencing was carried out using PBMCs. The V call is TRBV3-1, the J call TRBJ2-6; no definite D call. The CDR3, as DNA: TGTGCCAGCAGGCAACGGAATGGGGCCAACGTCCTGACTTTC. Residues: CASRQRNGANVLTF.